The text below deals with one TCR beta chain. Its specificity is unknown. The data originate from a study of cytomegalovirus exposure and HLA in healthy donors. Notes on the study in general: Follow-up analysis seemed to connect common viral pathogens with several of the most significant clusters identified. As immune exposure information, only CMV serostatus was available. Later analysis identified 15,000 to 20,000 TCR beta sequences associated with HLA alleles, using a false discovery rate threshold of 0.05. When analyzed later, the rates of TCR association showed variation by HLA locus, with DRB1 the most and HLA-C the fewest.

PCR used 60 Vbeta primers and 13 Jbeta primers. Sequencing was performed with immunoSEQ multiplex PCR; in TCRdb, only in-frame clones are kept and a portion is missing. The sample includes 210,000 or so clones, approximately 82% of them seen just once. The germline V gene has CDR1 SGHRS and CDR2 YFSETQ. This CDR3 contains 15 residues. Trimming at V came to 4 bases and at J to 1 base, leaving 6 bases not matched to a gene. The source material was PBMCs. The V and J genes are TRBV5-1 and TRBJ2-5; TRBD1 agrees at 8 bases. This receptor was taken from a young man in good health and CMV-seronegative. CDR3 protein: CASSQRTGSQETQYF. CDR3 DNA: TGCGCCAGCAGCCAGCGGACAGGGAGCCAAGAGACCCAGTACTTC. Variable domain in full (rest from reference TRBV5-1 and TRBJ2-5): KAGVTQTPRYLIKTRGQQVTLSCSPISGHRSVSWYQQTPGQGLQFLFEYFSETQRNKGNFPGRFSGRQFSNSRSEMNVSTLELGDSALYLCASSQRTGSQETQYFGPGTRLLVL.